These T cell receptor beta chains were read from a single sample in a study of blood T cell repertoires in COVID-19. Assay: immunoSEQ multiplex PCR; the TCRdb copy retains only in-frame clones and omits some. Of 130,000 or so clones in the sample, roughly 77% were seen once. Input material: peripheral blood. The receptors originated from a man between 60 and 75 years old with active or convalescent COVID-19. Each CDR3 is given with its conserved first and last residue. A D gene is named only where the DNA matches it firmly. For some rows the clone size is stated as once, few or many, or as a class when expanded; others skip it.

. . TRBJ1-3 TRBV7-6 CASSLTQGRSGNTIYF TGTGCCAGCAGCCTAACCCAGGGGAGATCTGGAAACACCATATATTTT
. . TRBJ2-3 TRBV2 CASSEDWDTQYF TGTGCCAGCAGTGAAGACTGGGATACGCAGTATTTT
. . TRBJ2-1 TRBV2 CASTKSPSPIYNEQFF TGTGCCAGCACCAAAAGCCCTAGCCCGATCTACAATGAGCAGTTCTTC
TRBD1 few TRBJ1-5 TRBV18 CASSRGQGDNQPQHF TGTGCCAGCTCAAGGGGGCAGGGCGACAATCAGCCCCAGCATTTT
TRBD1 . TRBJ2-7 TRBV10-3 CAIRRTGERVDEQYF TGTGCCATCAGAAGGACAGGGGAGAGAGTCGACGAGCAGTACTTC
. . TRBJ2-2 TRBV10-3 CATRGTGELFF TGTGCCACGCGGGGCACCGGGGAGCTGTTTTTT
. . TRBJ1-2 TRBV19 CATSTVANYGYTF TGTGCCACCTCGACAGTTGCTAACTATGGCTACACCTTC
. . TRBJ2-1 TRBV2 CASSERRVVPFF TGTGCCAGCAGTGAAAGAAGAGTAGTTCCGTTCTTC
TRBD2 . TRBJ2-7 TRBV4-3 CASSQRSALAGVMGEQYF TGCGCCAGCAGCCAGCGGTCGGCTCTAGCGGGAGTTATGGGCGAGCAGTACTTC
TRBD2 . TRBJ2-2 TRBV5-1 CASSPTSGSSGELFF TGCGCCAGCAGCCCGACTAGCGGGTCTTCCGGGGAGCTGTTTTTT
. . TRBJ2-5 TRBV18 CASSPGTLPETQYF TGTGCCAGCTCACCCGGGACTCTTCCAGAGACCCAGTACTTC
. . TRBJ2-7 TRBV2 CASSKTGGSYEQYF TGTGCCAGCAGCAAGACAGGTGGCTCCTACGAGCAGTACTTC
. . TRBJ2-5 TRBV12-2 CASRPRLAGVRGPSTAQETQYF TGTGCAAGTCGCCCTAGACTAGCGGGAGTCCGGGGTCCGTCAACCGCCCAAGAGACCCAGTACTTC
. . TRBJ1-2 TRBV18 CASSLLGAPGANYGYTF TGTGCCAGCTCACTCCTCGGGGCCCCAGGGGCCAACTATGGCTACACCTTC
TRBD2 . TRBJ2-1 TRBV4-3 CASSDGDGSGREWGSYNEQFF TGCGCCAGCAGCGATGGTGACGGTAGCGGGAGGGAATGGGGCTCCTACAATGAGCAGTTCTTC
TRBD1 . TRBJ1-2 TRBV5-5 CASSWTGGANYGYTF TGTGCCAGCAGCTGGACAGGGGGCGCCAACTATGGCTACACCTTC
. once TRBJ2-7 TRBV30 CAWKVAGWPPAEQYF TGTGCCTGGAAGGTGGCGGGATGGCCTCCTGCCGAGCAGTACTTC
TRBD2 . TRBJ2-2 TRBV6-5 CASSGLATNTGELFF TGTGCCAGCAGCGGACTAGCGACAAACACCGGGGAGCTGTTTTTT